A selection of T cell receptor beta chains follows, all from one sample in a study of response to subunit inactivated influenza vaccine. TCRdb passed the RT-PCR reads through MiXCR, listing each CDR3 protein once. The sample yields hundreds of thousands of distinct CDR3 sequences, 12% to 15% seen once. This material consisted of PBMCs from blood, taken 14 to 15 days before vaccination. Receptors were obtained from a man aged 50-59 years who received an inactivated influenza vaccine. Each CDR3 is given with its conserved first and last residue. The order of the fields is D gene, V gene, J gene, clone size, CDR3 DNA, CDR3 protein. The D gene is left open where the match is weak. Some rows mark clone size as missing; the rest say once, few, many or name a class of expanded clone.

D: .; V: TRBV12-3/TRBV12-4; J: TRBJ2-1; size: many; DNA: TGTGCCAGCACGGGAGAGGGGGGAGGGCAGTTCTTC; CDR3: CASTGEGGGQFF
D: .; V: TRBV7-2; J: TRBJ2-1; size: few; DNA: TGTGCCAGCAGAAGAAGGGACCCGGCCTACAATGAGCAGTTCTTC; CDR3: CASRRRDPAYNEQFF
D: .; V: TRBV5-1; J: TRBJ2-1; size: many; DNA: TGCGCCAGCAGCTTGGCGGTTAACAATGAGCAGTTCTTC; CDR3: CASSLAVNNEQFF
D: .; V: TRBV20-1; J: TRBJ2-4; size: .; DNA: TGCAGTGCTGGACCCCACGAACGGAACATTCAGTACTTC; CDR3: CSAGPHERNIQYF
D: .; V: TRBV9; J: TRBJ1-1; size: .; DNA: TGTGCCAGCAGCGTAGCTCCCTCTAACACTGAAGCTTTCTTT; CDR3: CASSVAPSNTEAFF
D: TRBD2; V: TRBV27; J: TRBJ2-1; size: few; DNA: TGTGCCAGCAGTTTTATAGCGGGAGGGTCCAGCTCCTACAATGAGCAGTTCTTC; CDR3: CASSFIAGGSSSYNEQFF
D: .; V: TRBV20-1; J: TRBJ2-7; size: few; DNA: TGCAGTGCCAGAAGGGTTGGGGTCCACGAGCAGTACTTC; CDR3: CSARRVGVHEQYF
D: TRBD2; V: TRBV9; J: TRBJ2-2; size: .; DNA: TGTGCCAGCAGCGTAGCGGGCGGGAGGGACACCGGGGAGCTGTTTTTT; CDR3: CASSVAGGRDTGELFF
D: .; V: TRBV28; J: TRBJ2-5; size: .; DNA: TGTGCCAGCAGCATTCTCGGGACTCAACAAGAGACCCAGTACTTC; CDR3: CASSILGTQQETQYF
D: .; V: TRBV20-1; J: TRBJ2-5; size: .; DNA: TGCAGTGCTAGAGAGGGACCGGCGGTGAGGACCCAGTACTTC; CDR3: CSAREGPAVRTQYF
D: .; V: TRBV19; J: TRBJ2-2; size: .; DNA: TGTGCCAGTAGTATGATCAGGGACACCGGGGAGCTGTTTTTT; CDR3: CASSMIRDTGELFF
D: TRBD1; V: TRBV4-2; J: TRBJ2-7; size: few; DNA: TGTGCCAGCAGCCAAGAGGGACAGGGCTCCTACGAGCAGTACTTC; CDR3: CASSQEGQGSYEQYF
D: .; V: TRBV5-1; J: TRBJ2-7; size: .; DNA: TGCGCCAGCCGTGGCCTTGCGAGCTCCTACGAGCAGTACTTC; CDR3: CASRGLASSYEQYF
D: .; V: TRBV20-1; J: TRBJ2-7; size: .; DNA: TGCAGTGCTAGCCGACAGTCGCTCTACGAGCAGTACTTC; CDR3: CSASRQSLYEQYF
D: .; V: TRBV4-3; J: TRBJ1-5; size: .; DNA: TGCGCCAGCAGCCTCGGGACCAACAATCAGCCCCAGCATTTT; CDR3: CASSLGTNNQPQHF
D: .; V: TRBV9; J: TRBJ2-3; size: .; DNA: TGTGCCAGCAGCGCCCAAGCTGGGGGCAGGGCAGATACGCAGTATTTT; CDR3: CASSAQAGGRADTQYF
D: TRBD1; V: TRBV3-1; J: TRBJ2-2; size: many; DNA: TGTGCCAGCAGCCATTCCGGGACAGGGAACACCGGGGAGCTGTTTTTT; CDR3: CASSHSGTGNTGELFF
D: .; V: TRBV4-3; J: TRBJ1-6; size: few; DNA: TGCGCCAGCAGCCAAGCTACGGGTTCACCCCTCCACTTT; CDR3: CASSQATGSPLHF
D: TRBD1; V: TRBV9; J: TRBJ1-6; size: .; DNA: TGTGCCAGCAGCGCGTCAGGACAGGGAAATTCACCCCTCCACTTT; CDR3: CASSASGQGNSPLHF
D: .; V: TRBV20-1; J: TRBJ2-1; size: .; DNA: TGCAGTGCTAGACGAACAAACTACGGAATATACAATGAGCAGTTCTTC; CDR3: CSARRTNYGIYNEQFF
D: .; V: TRBV28; J: TRBJ1-1; size: .; DNA: TGTGCCAGCCGTACGACACAGATATTTCCACACACTGAAGCTTTCTTT; CDR3: CASRTTQIFPHTEAFF
D: TRBD1; V: TRBV7-8; J: TRBJ2-1; size: .; DNA: TGTGCCAGCAGCCCTGACAGGGGTAGGCAGTTCTTC; CDR3: CASSPDRGRQFF
D: .; V: TRBV12-3/TRBV12-4; J: TRBJ1-2; size: .; DNA: TGTGCCAGCAGAACAGGGTTCAGAGGGGGGGGCTACACCTTC; CDR3: CASRTGFRGGGYTF
D: TRBD2; V: TRBV5-1; J: TRBJ2-1; size: .; DNA: TGCGCCAGCAGCTTGGTTAGCGGGGGGCGGTATGAGCAGTTCTTC; CDR3: CASSLVSGGRYEQFF
D: .; V: TRBV29-1; J: TRBJ2-5; size: .; DNA: TGCAGCGTTGAGGAGGGGGCCGGAGAGACCCAGTACTTC; CDR3: CSVEEGAGETQYF
D: .; V: TRBV11-1; J: TRBJ2-5; size: .; DNA: TGTGCCAGCAGCCCTAGGGCGGCTAGCGCGCTCCACCAAGAGACCCAGTACTTC; CDR3: CASSPRAASALHQETQYF
D: TRBD2; V: TRBV18; J: TRBJ2-1; size: .; DNA: TGTGCCAGCTCACCTCAGGGAGGGTCGAATGAGCAGTTCTTC; CDR3: CASSPQGGSNEQFF
D: .; V: TRBV29-1; J: TRBJ2-5; size: many; DNA: TGCAGCGTTGAGGGAGGCAAAGAGACCCAGTACTTC; CDR3: CSVEGGKETQYF
D: TRBD2; V: TRBV20-1; J: TRBJ2-3; size: .; DNA: TGCAGTGCTAAAAGACTAGCGGGGGGGCCGAGGGCCAGCACAGCGGCGCAGTGTTTT; CDR3: CSAKRLAGGPRASTAAQCF
D: TRBD2; V: TRBV30; J: TRBJ2-2; size: once; DNA: TGTGCCTGGAGTTTCCCTGGCGGGAGGTATGGCGGGGAGCTGTTTTTT; CDR3: CAWSFPGGRYGGELFF
D: .; V: TRBV3-1; J: TRBJ1-1; size: many; DNA: TGTGCCAGCAGCCAATCAGGGACGGGGAACACTGAAGCTTTCTTT; CDR3: CASSQSGTGNTEAFF
D: TRBD2; V: TRBV28; J: TRBJ2-1; size: few; DNA: TGTGCCAGCAGTTTATGGGTTGGGAGCGGGAGGGGGGTTAACAATGAGCAGTTCTTC; CDR3: CASSLWVGSGRGVNNEQFF
D: .; V: TRBV3-1; J: TRBJ2-5; size: .; DNA: TGTGCCAGCAGGGAGAGGCTTGCGGTTGGCATGACCCAGTACTTC; CDR3: CASRERLAVGMTQYF
D: TRBD2; V: TRBV7-2; J: TRBJ2-3; size: few; DNA: TGTGCCAGCAGGACCCACCGGCGGGGGGGAACAGATACGCAGTATTTT; CDR3: CASRTHRRGGTDTQYF
D: .; V: TRBV6-5; J: TRBJ2-4; size: .; DNA: TGTGCCAGCAGTTACTCGCGGCTAGCCAAAAACATTCAGTACTTC; CDR3: CASSYSRLAKNIQYF
D: TRBD1; V: TRBV12-3/TRBV12-4; J: TRBJ2-7; size: many; DNA: TGTGCCTGCAGGACAGGGGTCGAGCAGTACTTC; CDR3: CACRTGVEQYF